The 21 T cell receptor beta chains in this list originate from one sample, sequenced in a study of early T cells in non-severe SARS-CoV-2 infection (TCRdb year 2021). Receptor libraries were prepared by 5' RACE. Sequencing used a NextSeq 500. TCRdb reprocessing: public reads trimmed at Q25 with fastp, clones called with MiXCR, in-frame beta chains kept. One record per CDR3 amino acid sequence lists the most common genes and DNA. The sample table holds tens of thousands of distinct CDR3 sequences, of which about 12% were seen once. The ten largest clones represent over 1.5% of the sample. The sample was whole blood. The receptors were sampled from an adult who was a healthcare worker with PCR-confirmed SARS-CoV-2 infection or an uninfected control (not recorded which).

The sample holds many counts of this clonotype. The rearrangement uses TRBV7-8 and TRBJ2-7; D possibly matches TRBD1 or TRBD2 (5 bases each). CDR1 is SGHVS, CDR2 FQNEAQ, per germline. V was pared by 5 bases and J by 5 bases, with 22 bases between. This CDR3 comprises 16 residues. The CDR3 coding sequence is TGTGCCAGCAGCGTTATGGCCCCGGGGACCGTCGACGAGCAGTACTTC. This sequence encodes CASSVMAPGTVDEQYF.

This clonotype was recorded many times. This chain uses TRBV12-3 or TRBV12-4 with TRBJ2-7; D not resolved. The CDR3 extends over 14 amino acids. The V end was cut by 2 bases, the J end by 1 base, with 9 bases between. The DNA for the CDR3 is TGTGCCAGCAGTTTACAAGACGGATCCTACGAGCAGTACTTC. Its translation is CASSLQDGSYEQYF.

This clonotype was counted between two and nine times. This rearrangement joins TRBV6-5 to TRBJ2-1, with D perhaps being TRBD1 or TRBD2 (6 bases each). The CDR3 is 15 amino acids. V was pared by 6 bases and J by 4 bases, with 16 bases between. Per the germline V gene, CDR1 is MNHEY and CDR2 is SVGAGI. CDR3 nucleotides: TGTGCCAGCAGAGACTCCGGGGGCCTTTACAATGAGCAGTTCTTC. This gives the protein CASRDSGGLYNEQFF.

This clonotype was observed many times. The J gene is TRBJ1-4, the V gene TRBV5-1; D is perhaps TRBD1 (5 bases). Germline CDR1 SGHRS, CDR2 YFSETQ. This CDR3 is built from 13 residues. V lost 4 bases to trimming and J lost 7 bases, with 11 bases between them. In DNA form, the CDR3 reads TGCGCCAGCAGCCTAAGGCAGGGTGAAAAACTGTTTTTT. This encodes CASSLRQGEKLFF.

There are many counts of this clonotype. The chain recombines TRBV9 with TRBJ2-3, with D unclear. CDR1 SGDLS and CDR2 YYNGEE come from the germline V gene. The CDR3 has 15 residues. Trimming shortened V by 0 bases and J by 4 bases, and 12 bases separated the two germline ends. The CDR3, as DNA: TGTGCCAGCAGCGTAGGGAATCTGGGGTCAGATACGCAGTATTTT. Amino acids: CASSVGNLGSDTQYF.

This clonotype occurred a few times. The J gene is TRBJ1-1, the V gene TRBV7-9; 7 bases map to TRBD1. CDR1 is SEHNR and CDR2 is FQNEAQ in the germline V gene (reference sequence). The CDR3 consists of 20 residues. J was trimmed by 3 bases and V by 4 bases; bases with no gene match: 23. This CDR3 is CASSSRGLRTGKAGDTEAFF. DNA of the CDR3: TGTGCCAGCAGCTCCCGCGGACTCCGGACAGGAAAGGCGGGGGACACTGAAGCTTTCTTT.

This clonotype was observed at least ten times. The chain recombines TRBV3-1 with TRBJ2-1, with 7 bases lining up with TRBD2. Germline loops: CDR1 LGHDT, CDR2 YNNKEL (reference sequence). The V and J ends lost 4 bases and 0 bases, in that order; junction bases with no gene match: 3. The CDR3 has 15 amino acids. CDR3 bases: TGTGCCAGCAGCCGCGGGGGAAGCTCCTACAATGAGCAGTTCTTC. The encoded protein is CASSRGGSSYNEQFF.

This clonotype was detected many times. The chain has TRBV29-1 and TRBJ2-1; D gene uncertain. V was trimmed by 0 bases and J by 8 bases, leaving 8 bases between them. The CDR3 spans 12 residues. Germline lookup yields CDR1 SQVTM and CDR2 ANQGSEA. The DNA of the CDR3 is TGCAGCGTTGAAGATCTTTTCGATGAGCAGTTCTTC. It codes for CSVEDLFDEQFF.

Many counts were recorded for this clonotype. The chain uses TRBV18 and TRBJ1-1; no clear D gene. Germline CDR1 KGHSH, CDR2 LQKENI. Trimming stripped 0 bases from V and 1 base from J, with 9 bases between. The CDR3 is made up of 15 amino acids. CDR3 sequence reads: CASSPPNSRNTEAFF. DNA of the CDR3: TGTGCCAGCTCACCACCAAACAGTCGGAACACTGAAGCTTTCTTT.

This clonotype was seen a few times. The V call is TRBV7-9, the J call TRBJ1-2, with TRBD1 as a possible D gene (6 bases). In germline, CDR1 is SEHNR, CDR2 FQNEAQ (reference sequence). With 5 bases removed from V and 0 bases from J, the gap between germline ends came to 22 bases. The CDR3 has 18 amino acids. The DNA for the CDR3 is TGTGCCAGCAGCCCCCTAGCCGGCCAGGGGAGCCCTAACTATGGCTACACCTTC. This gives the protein CASSPLAGQGSPNYGYTF.

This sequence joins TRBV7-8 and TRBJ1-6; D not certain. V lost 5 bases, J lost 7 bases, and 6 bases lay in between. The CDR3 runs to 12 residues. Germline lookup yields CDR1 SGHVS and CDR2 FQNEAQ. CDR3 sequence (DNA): TGTGCCAGCAGCCCCCCCAATTCACCCCTCCACTTT. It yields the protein CASSPPNSPLHF.

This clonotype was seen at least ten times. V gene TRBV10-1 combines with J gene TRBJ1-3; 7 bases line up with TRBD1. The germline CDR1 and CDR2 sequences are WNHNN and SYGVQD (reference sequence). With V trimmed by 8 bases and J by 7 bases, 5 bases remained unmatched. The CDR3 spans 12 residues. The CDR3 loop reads CASSDRANTIYF. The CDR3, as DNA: TGCGCCAGCTCCGACAGGGCGAACACCATATATTTT.

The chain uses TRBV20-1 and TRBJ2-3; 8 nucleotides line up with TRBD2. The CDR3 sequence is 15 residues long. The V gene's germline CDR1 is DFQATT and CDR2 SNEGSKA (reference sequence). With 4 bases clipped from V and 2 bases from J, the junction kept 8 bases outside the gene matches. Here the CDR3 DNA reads TGCAGTGCTATGGGTGGGCGGGGGGCCACAGATACGCAGTATTTT. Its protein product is CSAMGGRGATDTQYF.

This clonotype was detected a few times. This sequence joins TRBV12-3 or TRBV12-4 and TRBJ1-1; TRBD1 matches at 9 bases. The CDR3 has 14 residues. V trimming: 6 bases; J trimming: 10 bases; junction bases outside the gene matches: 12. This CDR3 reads CASSPGTGRLRAFF. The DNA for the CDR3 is TGTGCCAGCAGCCCCGGGACAGGGAGGCTGAGAGCTTTCTTT.

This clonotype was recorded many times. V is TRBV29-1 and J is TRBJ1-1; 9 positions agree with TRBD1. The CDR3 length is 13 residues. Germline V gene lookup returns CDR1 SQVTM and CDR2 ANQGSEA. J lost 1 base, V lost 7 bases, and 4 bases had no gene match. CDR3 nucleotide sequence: TGCAGCGCAAGGACAGGGGCGAACACTGAAGCTTTCTTT. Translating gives CSARTGANTEAFF.

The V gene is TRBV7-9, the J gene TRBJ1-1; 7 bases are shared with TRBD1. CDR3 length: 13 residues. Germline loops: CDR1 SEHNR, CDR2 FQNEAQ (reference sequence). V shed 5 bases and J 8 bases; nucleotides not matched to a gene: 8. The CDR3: CASSLTGEAEAFF. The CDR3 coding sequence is TGTGCCAGCAGCCTCACAGGGGAGGCGGAAGCTTTCTTT.

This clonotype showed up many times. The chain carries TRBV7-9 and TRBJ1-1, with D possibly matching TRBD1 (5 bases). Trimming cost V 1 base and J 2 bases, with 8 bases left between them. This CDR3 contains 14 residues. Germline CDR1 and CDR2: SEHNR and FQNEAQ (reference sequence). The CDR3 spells CASSLVRDNTEAFF. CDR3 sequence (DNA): TGTGCCAGCAGCTTAGTTCGGGACAACACTGAAGCTTTCTTT.

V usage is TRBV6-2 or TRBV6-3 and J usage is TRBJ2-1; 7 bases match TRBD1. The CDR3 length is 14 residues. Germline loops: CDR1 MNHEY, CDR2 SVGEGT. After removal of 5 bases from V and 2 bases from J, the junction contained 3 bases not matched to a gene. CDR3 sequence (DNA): TGTGCCAGCAGTCTCGGGACAGCCTACAATGAGCAGTTCTTC. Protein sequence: CASSLGTAYNEQFF.

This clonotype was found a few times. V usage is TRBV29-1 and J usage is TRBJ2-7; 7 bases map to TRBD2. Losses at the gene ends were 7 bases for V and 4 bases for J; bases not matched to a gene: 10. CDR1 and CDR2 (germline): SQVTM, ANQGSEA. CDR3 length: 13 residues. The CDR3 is CSGGEGRGYEQYF. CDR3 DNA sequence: TGCAGCGGGGGGGAGGGCCGCGGATACGAGCAGTACTTC.

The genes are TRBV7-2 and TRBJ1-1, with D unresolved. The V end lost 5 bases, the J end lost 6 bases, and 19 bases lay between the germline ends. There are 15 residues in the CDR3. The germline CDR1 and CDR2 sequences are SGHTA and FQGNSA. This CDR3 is CASSQDWAYVAEAFF. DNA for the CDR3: TGTGCCAGCAGCCAGGACTGGGCTTATGTGGCTGAAGCTTTCTTT.

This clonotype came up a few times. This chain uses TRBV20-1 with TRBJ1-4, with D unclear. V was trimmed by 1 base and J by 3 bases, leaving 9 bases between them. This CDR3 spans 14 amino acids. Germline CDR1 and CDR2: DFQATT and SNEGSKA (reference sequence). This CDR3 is CSARAGSANEKLFF. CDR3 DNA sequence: TGCAGTGCTAGAGCGGGGTCGGCTAATGAAAAACTGTTTTTT.